This T cell receptor beta chain was captured in a study of blood T cell repertoires in COVID-19 (TCRdb year 2020). Regarding the research as a whole: Samples covering the acute and convalescent phases of COVID-19 were provided by collaborators in the United States, Italy and Spain. The prospective study material was composed of cDNA or gDNA derived from T cells, B-cell-depleted T cells, or PBMCs. The dataset comprised deeply sampled blood TCRbeta repertoires from subjects exposed to, actively infected with, or recovered from COVID-19. The repertoires were released in a freely available public database meant as a resource for research on the immune response to SARS-CoV-2. Samples were obtained from the ongoing ImmuneRACE study (first 160 participants) and from 1,254 subjects provided by 6 global collaborators. The sample metadata nearly always contained a de-identified subject ID, COVID-19 status, age in years and sex. Where available, HLA class I and class II types were taken from metadata supplied by the sample provider and were not determined by assay-based typing. The paper's findings and limits, for the study overall: Clinical and demographic metadata were provided uncurated, with the amount varying by source and participant.

In the prospective study, participants were 18 to 89 years old, resided in 25 or so geographic areas of the United States, and were enrolled through a virtual design. In the prospective study, participants were assigned to cohorts based on the clinical history participants reported in a screening survey and a study questionnaire. Mobile phlebotomists in the prospective study collected whole blood, serum and a nasopharyngeal or oropharyngeal swab from every participant. Over an approximately 2-month period, participants in the prospective study had the option of providing additional blood draws and questionnaires. Before DNA extraction, prospective study blood samples were shipped either frozen or at room temperature. The CDR3 goes from the cysteine to the phenylalanine over 15 residues. The retained sequence is limited to the CDR3, 45 bases, with the frame set at the first base. Via the germline V gene, CDR1 is SGHAT and CDR2 FQNNGV. V trim: 4 bases; J trim: 3 bases; unmatched bases: 7.

TCRbeta CDR3 regions were amplified from genomic DNA by means of the immunoSEQ Assay, a bias-controlled multiplex PCR. The published analysis was carried out like this. The number of nucleated cells in each sample was estimated by amplification of reference gene primers within the assay. Sequence reads were collapsed and filtered to measure the absolute abundance of every unique TCRbeta CDR3 rearrangement. For each sample, productive Simpson clonality was calculated by taking the square root of Simpson's diversity index across productive rearrangements. The immuneACCESS repertoire file appears here via TCRdb, limited to in-frame rearrangements. These files lack a portion of the clones; in checked studies, under half of the deficit traces to unresolved V genes, and the cause of the others is not known. V and J calls and clone size come straight from that table; D and trimming were deduced from the DNA. Counted in this sample were some 180,000 clones; roughly 80% of them appeared once. The top ten clonotypes cover under 6.5% of the sample.

Comment on this clone: No cognate antigen has been identified for it. No quality values exist for individual bases; no much larger clone is one base distant.

Sequenced: PBMCs or T cells enriched from blood (not recorded which). The sequence is built from TRBV11-2 and TRBJ2-7, and TRBD1 matches 9 of the central bases. This clonotype was sampled from a woman aged 60-75 years with acute COVID-19. The DNA sequence is TGTGCCAGCAGCTCGAAAGGGACAGGGAACTACGAGCAGTACTTC. It encodes CASSSKGTGNYEQYF.